The rows below give T cell receptor beta chains drawn from one sample of a study of T cell changes during pregnancy in multiple sclerosis. TCRdb keeps only in-frame clones here, not all; method: immunoSEQ multiplex PCR. This sample has around 43,000 clones; 93% occur once, and the top ten carry roughly 4.3%. This sample comprised CD8+ T cells from peripheral blood mononuclear cells, obtained after pregnancy. The receptors were gathered from a female donor with multiple sclerosis, enrolled in a pregnancy study. Each CDR3 is given with its conserved first and last residue. A D gene is named only where the DNA matches it firmly. Rows may omit the clone size; those that give it use once, few, many or a size class.

TRBV7-2	TRBJ1-4	NA	NA	17	TGTGCCAGCAGCCATGGGTCAGGGTTCGCAACTAATGAAAAACTGTTTTTT	CASSHGSGFATNEKLFF
TRBV28	TRBJ2-3	NA	NA	14	TGTGCCAGCAGCTTGGCACTACAGGGAGATACGCAGTATTTT	CASSLALQGDTQYF
TRBV27	TRBJ2-3	NA	NA	14	TGTGCCAGCAGTTTAACGGGACTTACAGATACGCAGTATTTT	CASSLTGLTDTQYF
TRBV14	TRBJ1-1	NA	TRBD1	16	TGTGCCAGCAGCCAAGATCTCAGGGGGCCGAACACTGAAGCTTTCTTT	CASSQDLRGPNTEAFF
TRBV27	TRBJ1-1	once	NA	13	TGTGCCAGCAGTTTACAGGCCCCCAGTGAAGCTTTCTTT	CASSLQAPSEAFF
TRBV7-2	TRBJ2-7	NA	NA	14	TGTGCCAGCAGCTTAGGCGACAGCGCCTACGAGCAGTACTTC	CASSLGDSAYEQYF
TRBV5-4	TRBJ1-1	NA	NA	12	TGTGCCGTTCTTGGGCCCTCGGCTGAAGCTTTCTTT	CAVLGPSAEAFF
TRBV7-7	TRBJ2-2	NA	NA	15	TGTGCCAGCAGCTCCGGGACTGACTACACCGGGGAGCTGTTTTTT	CASSSGTDYTGELFF
TRBV5-1	TRBJ2-6	NA	NA	16	TGCGCCAGCAGCTTGGAGCCAGGCTCTGGGGCCAACGTCCTGACTTTC	CASSLEPGSGANVLTF
TRBV27	TRBJ2-3	NA	TRBD2	15	TGTGCCAGCAGTTTCCTTAGCGGGATCACAGATACGCAGTATTTT	CASSFLSGITDTQYF